The clone carrying this T cell receptor beta chain was found many times. The antigen remains undetermined. TCRdb ran MiXCR on the PCR reads and lists one entry per CDR3 protein. This table holds about 630,000 distinct CDR3 sequences, 25% found once. This sample is drawn from a study of molecular identifiers for immune sequencing clone quantification. Study background: Within a replicate experiment, RNA obtained from either approximately 20,000 or 98,000 naive CD8 cells was divided into five aliquots, and four of those aliquots were then sequenced.

There are 15 residues in the CDR3. Germline CDR1 SGDLS, CDR2 YYNGEE. V was shortened by 0 bases and J by 1 base, with 11 bases between the two germline ends. In the sort, naive CD8 T cells were defined as CD8+CD4-CCR7+CD45RA+. The study's findings and limits: Highly expanded clone sizes could end up underestimated if a barcode were shared by identical TCR molecules. Clones with over 20 RNA copies captured over 98% of effector molecules but under 1% of naive ones.

This sequence joins TRBV9 and TRBJ2-7; possible D gene TRBD2, 5 bases. The sequenced sample was naive CD8+ T cells from blood, with Jurkat cell RNA spiked in. Subset: FACS-sorted CD8+CD4-CCR7+CD45RA+ naive T cells. The receptor comes from a human donor in good health. Some libraries in this study had Jurkat cell RNA spiked in. CDR3 sequence: CASSVGAGSSYEQYF. CDR3 nucleotide sequence: TGTGCCAGCAGCGTAGGTGCGGGCTCATCCTACGAGCAGTACTTC.